There are many counts of the clone carrying this TCR beta chain. Antigen specificity is unknown. These data are taken from a study of molecular identifiers for immune sequencing clone quantification. Based on a CD8+CD4-CCR7+CD45RA+ profile, naive CD8 T cells were sorted. Study results and caveats: Over 98% of CMV-specific effector molecules, but under 1% of naive ones, were in clones above 20 copies. Amid approximately 1 million naive cells, spiked Jurkat TCR RNA from one cell was reportedly still detectable.

The ends were cut back, 1 base at V and 4 bases at J, with 10 bases in the middle. The germline CDR1 and CDR2 sequences are SGHDN and FVKESK. The CDR3 loop spans 14 amino acids. TCRdb called the PCR reads again in MiXCR, with one record for every CDR3 protein. The data hold around 480,000 distinct CDR3 sequences, with 20% to 25% observed a single time. Source material: naive CD8+ T cells from blood, with Jurkat cell RNA spiked in. Subset meaning: FACS-sorted CD8+CD4-CCR7+CD45RA+ naive T cells. The sequence was collected from a human donor in good health. Some libraries in this study had Jurkat cell RNA spiked in. The chain carries TRBV14 and TRBJ1-1; D is uncertain. CDR3 region: CASSQVNGFTEAFF. The CDR3 region has the DNA TGTGCCAGCAGCCAAGTTAACGGGTTCACTGAAGCTTTCTTT. The full variable domain, its missing parts supplied by reference TRBV14 and TRBJ1-1, is EAGVTQFPSHSVIEKGQTVTLRCDPISGHDNLYWYRRVMGKEIKFLLHFVKESKQDESGMPNNRFLAERTGGTYSTLKVQPAELEDSGVYFCASSQVNGFTEAFFGQGTRLTVV.